The rows below give T cell receptor beta chains drawn from one sample of a study of CD8 T cells in ankylosing spondylitis. TCRdb passed the 5' RACE reads through MiXCR, listing each CDR3 protein once. Among approximately 220,000 distinct CDR3 sequences listed, roughly 26% were seen once. The sequencing sample was made of blood, either unsorted or a sorted T cell fraction (not recorded which). Source of these receptors: a male donor with ankylosing spondylitis or in good health (not recorded which). Both conserved end residues are part of each CDR3.

V: TRBV9
CDR3: CASSVDPLGGSYNEQFF

V: TRBV7-6
CDR3: CASSFPGSGNTIYF

V: TRBV5-1
CDR3: CASSPGIPKSEQFF

V: TRBV5-1
CDR3: CASRLQGSAPDTQYF

V: TRBV29-1
CDR3: CSVQGRLMTEAFF

V: TRBV11-2
CDR3: CASSLQHSERYEQYF

V: TRBV20-1
CDR3: CSALGHGGNQPQHF

V: TRBV4-3
CDR3: CASSQTSTSYNEQFF

V: TRBV12-3/TRBV12-4
CDR3: CASSLRTRDAEQYF

V: TRBV12-3/TRBV12-4
CDR3: CASIDRAGSTSTDTQYF

V: TRBV6-1
CDR3: CASSEAADHYGYTF

V: TRBV5-1
CDR3: CASSRGDITDTQYF

V: TRBV5-1
CDR3: CASSLVGGGDQPQHF

V: TRBV11-2
CDR3: CASSPPGFPYNEQFF

V: TRBV12-3/TRBV12-4
CDR3: CASSSLDRGRGNEKLFF

V: TRBV29-1
CDR3: CSARQGSNTEAFF

V: TRBV20-1
CDR3: CSATLASVEQYF

V: TRBV20-1
CDR3: CSARAAGWLTEAFF

V: TRBV11-2
CDR3: CASSLVEGGEQYF

V: TRBV7-2
CDR3: CASSLFLDTEAFF